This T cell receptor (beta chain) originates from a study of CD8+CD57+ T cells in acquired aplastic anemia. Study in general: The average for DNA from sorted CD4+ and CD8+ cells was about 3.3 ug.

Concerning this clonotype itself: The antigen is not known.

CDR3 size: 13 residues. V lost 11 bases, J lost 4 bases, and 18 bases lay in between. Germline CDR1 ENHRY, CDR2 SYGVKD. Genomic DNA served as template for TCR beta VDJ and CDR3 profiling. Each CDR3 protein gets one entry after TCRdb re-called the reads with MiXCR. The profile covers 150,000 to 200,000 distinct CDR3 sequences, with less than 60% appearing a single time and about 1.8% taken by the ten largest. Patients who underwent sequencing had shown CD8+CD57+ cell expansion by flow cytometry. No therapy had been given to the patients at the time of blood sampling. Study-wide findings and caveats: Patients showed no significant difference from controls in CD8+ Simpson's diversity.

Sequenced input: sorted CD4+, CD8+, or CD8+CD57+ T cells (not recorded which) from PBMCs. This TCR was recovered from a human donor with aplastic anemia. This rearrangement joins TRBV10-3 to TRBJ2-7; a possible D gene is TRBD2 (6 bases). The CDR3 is CAARGGAMYEQYF. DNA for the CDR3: TGTGCCGCCAGAGGAGGGGCTATGTACGAGCAGTACTTC.